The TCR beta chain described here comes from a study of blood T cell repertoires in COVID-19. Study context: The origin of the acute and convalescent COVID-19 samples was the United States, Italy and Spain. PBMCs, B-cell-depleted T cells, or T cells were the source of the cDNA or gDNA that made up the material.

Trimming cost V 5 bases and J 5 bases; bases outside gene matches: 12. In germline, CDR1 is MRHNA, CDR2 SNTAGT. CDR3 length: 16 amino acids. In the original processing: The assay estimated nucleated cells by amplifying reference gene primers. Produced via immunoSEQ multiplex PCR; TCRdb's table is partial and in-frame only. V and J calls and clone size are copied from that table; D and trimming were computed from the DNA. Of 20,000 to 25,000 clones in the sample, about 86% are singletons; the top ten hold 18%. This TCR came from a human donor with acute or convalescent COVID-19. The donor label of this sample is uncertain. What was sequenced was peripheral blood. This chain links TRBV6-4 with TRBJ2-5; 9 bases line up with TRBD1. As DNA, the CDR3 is TGTGCCAGCAGTCCCCTCACGGGACAGGGTGGGGAGACCCAGTACTTC. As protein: CASSPLTGQGGETQYF.